The source of this T cell receptor beta chain is a study of shared clonotypes between healthy human individuals. Across the whole study: Each donor had three CD4 naive, three CD4 memory, two CD8 naive and one CD8 memory plate.

Overall study results and limits: The authors sampled blood alone, and tissue repertoires likely differ.

The repertoire was sequenced with immunoSEQ multiplex PCR; TCRdb's copy has only in-frame clones and lacks some. Among 2 million to 2.5 million clones listed, 85% to 95% were seen once. With regard to this clone: Antigen: not known.

What was sequenced was naive CD4+ T cells from PBMCs. Subset noted: CD45RA+ positively selected. This clonotype was obtained from a man younger than 35 in good health. Some clones in this sample may be carry-over from other donors' samples.

The CDR3 coding sequence is TGTGCCAGCACCTCGAGGCTCCTATTGGGCTACACCTTC. Its protein product is CASTSRLLLGYTF. The rearrangement links TRBV6-6 to TRBJ1-2; no clear D. The V gene's germline CDR1 is MNHNY and CDR2 SVGAGI (reference sequence). V was clipped by 7 bases and J by 8 bases, with 17 bases between them. CDR3 length equals 13 residues.